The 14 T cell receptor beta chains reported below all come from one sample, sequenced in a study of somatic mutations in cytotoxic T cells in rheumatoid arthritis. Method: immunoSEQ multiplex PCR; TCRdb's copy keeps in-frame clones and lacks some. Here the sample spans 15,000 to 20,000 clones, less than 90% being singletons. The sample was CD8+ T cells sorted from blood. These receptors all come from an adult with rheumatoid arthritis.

Here the CDR3 DNA reads TGCAGCGTTGAAACTACCGGGACTGTACAAGAGACCCAGTACTTC. Residues: CSVETTGTVQETQYF. V usage is TRBV29-1 and J usage is TRBJ2-5, with D possibly matching TRBD2 (6 bases). This CDR3 contains 15 residues. Per germline, CDR1 SQVTM and CDR2 ANQGSEA. V was cut by 2 bases and J by 2 bases, with 15 bases left in between. Full variable domain (outside the CDR3, taken from reference TRBV29-1 and TRBJ2-5): SAVISQKPSRDICQRGTSLTIQCQVDSQVTMMFWYRQQPGQSLTLIATANQGSEATYESGFVIDKFPISRPNLTFSTLTVSNMSPEDSSIYLCSVETTGTVQETQYFGPGTRLLVL.

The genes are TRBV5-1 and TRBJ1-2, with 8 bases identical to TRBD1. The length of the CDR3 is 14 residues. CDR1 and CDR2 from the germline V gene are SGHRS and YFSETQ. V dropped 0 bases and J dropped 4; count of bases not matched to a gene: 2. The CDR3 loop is CASSLGTGLYGYTF. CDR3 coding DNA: TGCGCCAGCAGCTTGGGGACAGGGCTCTATGGCTACACCTTC.

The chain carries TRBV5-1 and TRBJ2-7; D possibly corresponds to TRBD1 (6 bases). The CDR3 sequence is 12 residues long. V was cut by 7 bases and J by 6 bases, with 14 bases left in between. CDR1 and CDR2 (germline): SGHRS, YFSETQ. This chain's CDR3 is CASGEQGSEQYF. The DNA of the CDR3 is TGCGCCAGCGGAGAACAGGGTTCCGAGCAGTACTTC.

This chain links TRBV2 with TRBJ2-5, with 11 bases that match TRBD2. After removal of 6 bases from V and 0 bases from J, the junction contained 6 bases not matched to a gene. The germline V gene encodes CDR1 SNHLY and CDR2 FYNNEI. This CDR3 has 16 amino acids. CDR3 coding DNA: TGTGCCAGCAGAGTCGGGACTAGCGGCTACCAAGAGACCCAGTACTTC. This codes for CASRVGTSGYQETQYF.

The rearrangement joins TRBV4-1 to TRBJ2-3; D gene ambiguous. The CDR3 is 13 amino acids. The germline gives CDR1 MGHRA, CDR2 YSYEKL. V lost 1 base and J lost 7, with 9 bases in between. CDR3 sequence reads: CASSQGDSYTQYF. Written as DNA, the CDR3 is TGCGCCAGCAGCCAAGGTGACTCTTATACGCAGTATTTT.

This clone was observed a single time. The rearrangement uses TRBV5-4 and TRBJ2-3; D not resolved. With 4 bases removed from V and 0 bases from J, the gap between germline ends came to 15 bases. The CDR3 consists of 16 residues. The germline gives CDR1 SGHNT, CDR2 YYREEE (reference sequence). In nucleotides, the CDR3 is TGTGCCAGCAGCCACGCCTTTTCAGCTAGCACAGATACGCAGTATTTT. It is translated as CASSHAFSASTDTQYF.

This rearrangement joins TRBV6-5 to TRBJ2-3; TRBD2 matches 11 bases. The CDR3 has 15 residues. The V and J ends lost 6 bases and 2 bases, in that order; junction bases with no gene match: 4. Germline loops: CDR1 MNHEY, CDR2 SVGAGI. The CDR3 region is CASSRSGGVTDTQYF. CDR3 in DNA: TGTGCCAGCAGCCGTAGCGGGGGGGTCACAGATACGCAGTATTTT.

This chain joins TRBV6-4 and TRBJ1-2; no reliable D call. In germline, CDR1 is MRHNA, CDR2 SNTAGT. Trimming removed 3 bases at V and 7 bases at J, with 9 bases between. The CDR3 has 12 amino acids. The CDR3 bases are TGTGCCAGCAGTGATTCTGGGAGTGGCTACACCTTC. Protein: CASSDSGSGYTF.

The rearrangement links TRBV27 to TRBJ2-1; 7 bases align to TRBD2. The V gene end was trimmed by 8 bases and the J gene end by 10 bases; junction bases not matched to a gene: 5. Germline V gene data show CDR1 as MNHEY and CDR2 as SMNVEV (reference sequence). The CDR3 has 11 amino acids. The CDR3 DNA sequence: TGTGCCAGCCTGATTAGCGGGGAGCAGTTCTTC. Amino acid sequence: CASLISGEQFF.

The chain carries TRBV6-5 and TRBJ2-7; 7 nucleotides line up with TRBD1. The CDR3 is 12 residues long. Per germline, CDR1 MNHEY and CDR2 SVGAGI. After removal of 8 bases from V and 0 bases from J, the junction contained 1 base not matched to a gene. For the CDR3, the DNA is TGTGCCAGCCGGACAGGCTCCTACGAGCAGTACTTC. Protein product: CASRTGSYEQYF.

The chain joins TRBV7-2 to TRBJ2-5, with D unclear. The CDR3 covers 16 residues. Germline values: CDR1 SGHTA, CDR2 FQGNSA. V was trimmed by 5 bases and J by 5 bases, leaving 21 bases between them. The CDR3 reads CASSTHQSSYSETQYF. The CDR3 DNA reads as TGTGCCAGCAGCACGCACCAAAGTTCCTATTCCGAGACCCAGTACTTC.

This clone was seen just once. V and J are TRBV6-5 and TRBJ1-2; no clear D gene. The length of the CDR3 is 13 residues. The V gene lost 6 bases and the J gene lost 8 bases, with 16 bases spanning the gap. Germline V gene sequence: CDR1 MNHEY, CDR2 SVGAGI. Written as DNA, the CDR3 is TGTGCCAGCAGGGAGTTCCTCTGGGAGGGCTACACCTTC. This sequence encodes CASREFLWEGYTF.

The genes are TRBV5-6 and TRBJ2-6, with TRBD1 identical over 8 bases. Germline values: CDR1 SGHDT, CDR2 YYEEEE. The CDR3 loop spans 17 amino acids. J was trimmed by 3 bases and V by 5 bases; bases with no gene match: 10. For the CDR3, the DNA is TGTGCCAGCAGTTCCGGGACAGGAAGGTTTGGGGCCAACGTCCTGACTTTC. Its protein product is CASSSGTGRFGANVLTF.

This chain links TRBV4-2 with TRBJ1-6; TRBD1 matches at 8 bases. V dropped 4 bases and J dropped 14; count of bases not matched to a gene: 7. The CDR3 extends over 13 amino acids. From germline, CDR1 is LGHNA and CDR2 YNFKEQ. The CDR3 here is CASSPRGLRSLHF. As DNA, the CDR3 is TGTGCCAGCAGCCCCAGGGGGCTTAGGTCCCTCCACTTT.